The present TCR beta chain was sequenced within a study of graft-versus-host responses after intestinal transplantation. The J segment lost 2 bases and the V segment lost 4 bases, leaving 9 bases of the junction unmatched. The CDR3 spans 16 residues. Germline V gene data show CDR1 as SGHNT and CDR2 as YYREEE (reference sequence). General study points: Clonal ratios of graft-versus-host to host-versus-graft in allografts were high for patients exhibiting graft-donor T cell macrochimerism. Maximum circulating GvH clone levels tracked with early post-transplant HvG decreases. Detection of GvH clones occurred in recipient marrow, and some had their first appearance in ileum or blood.

TCRdb's copy holds only in-frame clones and misses some; the assay was immunoSEQ multiplex PCR. The sample includes about 60,000 clones, about nine tenths of them seen just once. Intraepithelial and lamina propria lymphocytes were freed from processed graft tissue. Comment on this clone: Its antigen is as yet unknown.

This sequence was found in a human patient who received an intestinal transplant, so some T cells may come from the graft donor. The chain is built from TRBV5-4 and TRBJ2-7; 10 nucleotides align to TRBD1. Sequencing used ileum tissue, obtained 350 to 400 days after transplant. The DNA for the CDR3 is TGTGCCAGCAGCCGGGCCGGGACAGGGGACCCCTACGAGCAGTACTTC. It specifies CASSRAGTGDPYEQYF.